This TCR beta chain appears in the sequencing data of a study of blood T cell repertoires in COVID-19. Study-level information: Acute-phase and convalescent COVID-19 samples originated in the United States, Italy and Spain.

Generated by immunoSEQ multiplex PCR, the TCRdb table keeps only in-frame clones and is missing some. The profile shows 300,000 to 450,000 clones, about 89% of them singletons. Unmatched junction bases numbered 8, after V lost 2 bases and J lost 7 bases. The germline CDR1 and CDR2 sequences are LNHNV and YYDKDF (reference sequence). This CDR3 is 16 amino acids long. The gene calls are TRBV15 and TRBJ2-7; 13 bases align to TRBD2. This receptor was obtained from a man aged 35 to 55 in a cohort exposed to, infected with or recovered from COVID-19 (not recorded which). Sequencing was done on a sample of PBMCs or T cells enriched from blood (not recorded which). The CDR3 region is CATSRTRTSGSHEQYF. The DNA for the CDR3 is TGTGCCACCAGCAGAACTCGGACTAGCGGGAGTCATGAGCAGTACTTC. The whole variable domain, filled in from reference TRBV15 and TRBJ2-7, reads DAMVIQNPRYQVTQFGKPVTLSCSQTLNHNVMYWYQQKSSQAPKLLFHYYDKDFNNEADTPDNFQSRRPNTSFCFLDIRSPGLGDTAMYLCATSRTRTSGSHEQYFGPGTRLTVT.